One T cell receptor beta chain is described in this entry. The source of the sample is a study of tumour-infiltrating T cells in Burkitt lymphoma. Overall study context: Overall and progression-free survival were predicted by productive clonality.

The table came from immunoSEQ multiplex PCR; TCRdb's copy has only in-frame clones and leaves some out. Of some 2,500 clones listed, over 75% are singletons. Trimming cost V 1 base and J 4 bases; bases outside gene matches: 4. The CDR3 runs to 15 residues. Germline CDR1 reads LNHDA; CDR2 reads SQIVND (reference sequence). The chain uses TRBV19 and TRBJ2-1; 7 bases are a match to TRBD2. The clonotype was recovered from a human donor with diffuse large B-cell lymphoma. The source material was tumor tissue. The CDR3 sequence is CASSIGGGPYNEQFF. CDR3 DNA sequence: TGTGCCAGTAGTATAGGGGGAGGGCCATACAATGAGCAGTTCTTC.